This TCR beta chain was recorded in a study of T cell responses to AZD1222 COVID-19 vaccine. Using immunoSEQ multiplex PCR, the repertoire was profiled, and TCRdb retains in-frame clones only, with some absent. The table lists about 72,000 clones, roughly 85% of them singletons. The CDR3 length is 15 residues. V was clipped by 0 bases and J by 6 bases, with 15 bases between them. Germline CDR1 LGHNA, CDR2 YSLEER. V usage is TRBV4-3 and J usage is TRBJ2-7; the D gene is possibly TRBD1 (5 bases). The input for sequencing was peripheral blood, taken on day 0 of AZD1222 vaccination. This TCR came from an adult in good health. The CDR3 sequence: CASSQDAAGKGEQYF. CDR3 DNA: TGCGCCAGCAGCCAAGATGCGGCAGGGAAGGGCGAGCAGTACTTC.